This passage covers 12 T cell receptor beta chains from one sample sequenced in a study of spatial heterogeneity in lung cancer. Time point described: sample taken at primary tumor resection. Unsorted samples of tumor, nontumor lung or frozen PBMC had their whole RNA sequenced. MiXCR was run by TCRdb on the 5' RACE reads, yielding one entry per CDR3 protein. The sample lists about 86,000 distinct CDR3 sequences; around 12% were seen once. The input for sequencing was PBMCs, taken at surgery. These receptors were collected from a male donor with early-stage non-small cell lung cancer.

V usage is TRBV19 and J usage is TRBJ1-5; D not resolved. The CDR3 runs 14 residues. The germline V and J ends were trimmed by 10 bases and 5 bases, with 18 bases remaining between them. Germline loops: CDR1 LNHDA, CDR2 SQIVND (reference sequence). The CDR3: CATEDGQDYQPQHF. CDR3 nucleotide sequence: TGTGCCACTGAGGATGGGCAGGATTATCAGCCCCAGCATTTT. The entire variable domain, with the rest obtained from reference TRBV19 and TRBJ1-5, is as follows: DGGITQSPKYLFRKEGQNVTLSCEQNLNHDAMYWYRQDPGQGLRLIYYSQIVNDFQKGDIAEGYSVSREKKESFPLTVTSAQKNPTAFYLCATEDGQDYQPQHFGDGTRLSIL.

The gene calls are TRBV3-1 and TRBJ2-7; 7 positions match TRBD1. This CDR3 has 14 residues. The V gene end was trimmed by 2 bases and the J gene end by 7 bases; junction bases not matched to a gene: 8. Germline-derived CDR1 and CDR2 are LGHDT and YNNKEL (reference sequence). CDR3 loop: CASSQSGDSREQYF. CDR3 nucleotide sequence: TGTGCCAGCAGCCAATCCGGGGACAGCAGGGAGCAGTACTTC.

Only a few counts were recorded for this clonotype. The chain employs TRBV5-1 and TRBJ2-3; 9 positions agree with TRBD2. Germline V lookup: CDR1 SGHRS, CDR2 YFSETQ. CDR3 size: 17 residues. V lost 4 bases to trimming and J lost 4 bases; unmatched junction nucleotides: 13. The CDR3 nucleotides read TGCGCCAGCAGCCCCTCCCGGGCAGCGGGAGGTCCAGATACGCAGTATTTT. Amino acids: CASSPSRAAGGPDTQYF.

This rearrangement joins TRBV7-9 to TRBJ1-6, with D unresolved. Germline CDR1 reads SEHNR; CDR2 reads FQNEAQ (reference sequence). The CDR3 runs 15 residues. Trimming removed 7 bases at V and 0 bases at J, with 10 bases between. CDR3: CASNPLSSYNSPLHF. CDR3 DNA: TGTGCCAGCAACCCCCTGAGCTCCTATAATTCACCCCTCCACTTT.

This clonotype has only a few counts. This rearrangement joins TRBV3-1 to TRBJ1-2, with unresolved D. This CDR3 has 13 residues. Deletions cut 4 bases from V and 4 bases from J, with 10 bases between. Germline V lookup: CDR1 LGHDT, CDR2 YNNKEL (reference sequence). CDR3 nucleotide sequence: TGTGCCAGCAGCCTCCCTTTTATCTATGGCTACACCTTC. It translates to CASSLPFIYGYTF. The complete variable domain, with remaining parts taken from reference TRBV3-1 and TRBJ1-2, reads DTAVSQTPKYLVTQMGNDKSIKCEQNLGHDTMYWYKQDSKKFLKIMFSYNNKELIINETVPNRFSPKSPDKAHLNLHINSLELGDSAVYFCASSLPFIYGYTFGSGTRLTVV.

V is TRBV7-9 and J is TRBJ2-3, with no clear D. Trimming removed 1 base from V and 4 bases from J, with 6 bases in between. Germline loops: CDR1 SEHNR, CDR2 FQNEAQ (reference sequence). This CDR3 region has 13 residues. In DNA form, the CDR3 reads TGTGCCAGCAGCTTAGTACCCTCAGATACGCAGTATTTT. Its protein product is CASSLVPSDTQYF.

This clonotype turned up a few times. This chain links TRBV5-1 with TRBJ1-2; D is uncertain. CDR3 length: 15 amino acids. Germline CDR1 reads SGHRS; CDR2 reads YFSETQ. Trimming pared 0 bases from V and 4 bases from J, leaving 13 bases between. This chain's CDR3 is CASSLAVGAGYGYTF. CDR3 DNA: TGCGCCAGCAGCTTGGCCGTAGGTGCCGGCTATGGCTACACCTTC.

This clonotype was picked up a small number of times. The chain joins TRBV7-8 to TRBJ2-5, with D hard to call. The V end lost 1 base, the J end lost 4 bases, and 7 bases lay between the germline ends. The germline CDR1 and CDR2 sequences are SGHVS and FQNEAQ. This CDR3 contains 13 residues. This CDR3 reads CASSLGVAETQYF. In DNA, the CDR3 is TGTGCCAGCAGCTTAGGGGTTGCAGAGACCCAGTACTTC. Full variable domain (outside the CDR3, taken from reference TRBV7-8 and TRBJ2-5): GAGVSQSPRYKVAKRGQDVALRCDPISGHVSLFWYQQALGQGPEFLTYFQNEAQLDKSGLPSDRFFAERPEGSVSTLKIQRTQQEDSAVYLCASSLGVAETQYFGPGTRLLVL.

This clonotype was observed a handful of times. The chain links TRBV5-1 to TRBJ1-3, with D perhaps TRBD1 (6 bases). Trimming cost V 6 bases and J 2 bases, with 15 bases left between them. This CDR3 is 15 amino acids long. In germline, CDR1 is SGHRS, CDR2 YFSETQ. CDR3 coding DNA: TGCGCCAGCACCACAGGGAATCCGACTGGAAACACCATATATTTT. Its translation is CASTTGNPTGNTIYF. The entire variable domain, with the rest obtained from reference TRBV5-1 and TRBJ1-3, is as follows: KAGVTQTPRYLIKTRGQQVTLSCSPISGHRSVSWYQQTPGQGLQFLFEYFSETQRNKGNFPGRFSGRQFSNSRSEMNVSTLELGDSALYLCASTTGNPTGNTIYFGEGSWLTVV.

This clonotype came up a few times. This chain links TRBV10-3 with TRBJ2-7; 7 bases are shared with TRBD1. The CDR3 covers 14 residues. Per germline, CDR1 ENHRY and CDR2 SYGVKD. Losses at the gene ends were 10 bases for V and 0 bases for J; bases not matched to a gene: 9. The CDR3 region is CASFSGTASYEQYF. The DNA of the CDR3 is TGTGCCAGTTTTTCCGGGACAGCCTCCTACGAGCAGTACTTC.

This clonotype has a count of ten or more. This chain joins TRBV12-3 or TRBV12-4 and TRBJ2-5; D not certain. The CDR3 spans 11 residues. Trimming left V 2 bases short and J 7 bases short, with 5 bases between. CDR3 sequence: CASSLSGTQYF. The CDR3 DNA reads TGTGCCAGCAGTTTATCGGGGACCCAGTACTTC.

The sample holds many counts of this clonotype. The chain combines TRBV7-9 with TRBJ1-1; no clear D. The CDR3 covers 12 residues. Trimming removed 2 bases from V and 5 bases from J, with 6 bases in between. Germline V gene lookup returns CDR1 SEHNR and CDR2 FQNEAQ (reference sequence). CDR3 loop: CASSLILTEAFF. The CDR3 region has the DNA TGTGCCAGCAGCTTAATCCTAACTGAAGCTTTCTTT. Together with reference TRBV7-9 and TRBJ1-1, the CDR3 gives the full variable domain: DTGVSQNPRHKITKRGQNVTFRCDPISEHNRLYWYRQTLGQGPEFLTYFQNEAQLEKSRLLSDRFSAERPKGSFSTLEIQRTEQGDSAMYLCASSLILTEAFFGQGTRLTVV.